A single sample gave rise to the 17 T cell receptor beta chains below, sequenced in a study of technical replicates of blood from several donors. TCRdb keeps only in-frame clones here, not all; method: immunoSEQ multiplex PCR. Of 70,000 to 85,000 clones listed, about 97% are singletons. The sample comprised T cells isolated from PBMCs. The receptors here all came from a human donor in good health.

The J gene is TRBJ2-1, the V gene TRBV27; D possibly corresponds to TRBD2 (5 bases). Trimming stripped 10 bases from V and 4 bases from J, with 14 bases between. The CDR3 is 13 residues long. Germline V gives CDR1 MNHEY, CDR2 SMNVEV (reference sequence). The CDR3 DNA reads TGTGCCAAAGGAGGTCGGGAATACAATGAGCAGTTCTTC. The encoded protein is CAKGGREYNEQFF.

This clone was seen once. The chain joins TRBV11-3 to TRBJ1-6; no definite D call. The germline V and J ends were trimmed by 1 base and 3 bases, with 7 bases remaining between them. Germline CDR1 SGHNT, CDR2 YENEEA. The CDR3 runs to 15 residues. The CDR3 coding sequence is TGTGCCAGCAGCTTAGTCGGAGACTATAATTCACCCCTCCACTTT. This codes for CASSLVGDYNSPLHF.

CDR3 amino acids: CASGLPPSLNTGELFF. The DNA of the CDR3 is TGTGCTAGTGGTTTGCCGCCCAGTTTGAACACCGGGGAGCTGTTTTTT. The J gene is TRBJ2-2, the V gene TRBV12-5, with unresolved D. The V and J ends lost 2 bases and 1 base respectively, with 11 bases between them. This CDR3 contains 16 residues. The germline V gene has CDR1 LGHNT and CDR2 FRNRAP. Supplemented by reference TRBV12-5 and TRBJ2-2, the full variable domain reads DARVTQTPRHKVTEMGQEVTMRCQPILGHNTVFWYRQTMMQGLELLAYFRNRAPLDDSGMPKDRFSAEMPDATLATLKIQPSEPRDSAVYFCASGLPPSLNTGELFFGEGSRLTVL.

The chain links TRBV5-1 to TRBJ2-2, with 7 positions matching TRBD1. This CDR3 region has 15 residues. CDR1 is SGHRS and CDR2 is YFSETQ in the germline V gene. The V gene end was trimmed by 0 bases and the J gene end by 3 bases; junction bases not matched to a gene: 2. The CDR3 nucleotides read TGCGCCAGCAGCTTGGGACAGGGTGACACCGGGGAGCTGTTTTTT. This sequence encodes CASSLGQGDTGELFF.

V and J are TRBV27 and TRBJ2-1, with D perhaps TRBD1 (6 bases). The germline V gene has CDR1 MNHEY and CDR2 SMNVEV (reference sequence). CDR3 length: 15 amino acids. Trimming removed 0 bases from V and 9 bases from J, with 15 bases in between. This CDR3 reads CASSLSWTVLFEQFF. Written as DNA, the CDR3 is TGTGCCAGCAGTTTATCGTGGACAGTCCTGTTTGAGCAGTTCTTC.

The chain uses TRBV2 and TRBJ1-2; no firm D call. Trimming took off 2 bases at V and 3 bases at J, with 4 bases between the two ends. The CDR3 has 12 residues. CDR1 and CDR2 from the germline V gene are SNHLY and FYNNEI. DNA for the CDR3: TGTGCCAGCAGTGAACGGGACTATGGCTACACCTTC. This translates into CASSERDYGYTF.

The CDR3 reads CASSPVAGGNYEQYF. Written as DNA, the CDR3 is TGTGCCAGCAGTCCCGTTGCGGGGGGAAACTACGAGCAGTACTTC. The chain employs TRBV27 and TRBJ2-7; 8 positions match TRBD2. CDR1 is MNHEY, CDR2 SMNVEV, per germline (reference sequence). The CDR3 spans 15 residues. V shed 5 bases, J shed 3 bases, and the junction held 9 bases outside the gene matches.

The chain uses TRBV6-5 and TRBJ1-1, with no clear D. Germline loops: CDR1 MNHEY, CDR2 SVGAGI. This CDR3 region has 15 residues. V lost 2 bases and J lost 1, with 11 bases in between. The CDR3 DNA reads TGTGCCAGCAGTTACGCAACTTCAGGGAACACTGAAGCTTTCTTT. Amino acids: CASSYATSGNTEAFF.

This clone came up once. The chain couples TRBV19 to TRBJ1-2, with 12 bases lining up with TRBD1. The CDR3 is 15 residues long. Looked up from germline, CDR1 is LNHDA and CDR2 is SQIVND (reference sequence). Trimming took 1 base from V and 6 from J; bases not matched to a gene: 3. CDR3: CASSIGDRGPNGYTF. The CDR3 region has the DNA TGTGCCAGTAGTATAGGGGACAGGGGGCCGAATGGCTACACCTTC.

The V and J genes are TRBV4-1 and TRBJ2-7; 8 bases map to TRBD2. The CDR3 contains 19 residues. With 0 bases clipped from V and 7 bases from J, the junction kept 20 bases outside the gene matches. CDR1 and CDR2 from the germline V gene are MGHRA and YSYEKL. The DNA for the CDR3 is TGCGCCAGCAGCCAAGATTCTAGAGGTGCAGCGGGGGCCACGGGTGAGCAGTACTTC. Translated: CASSQDSRGAAGATGEQYF.

The V call is TRBV19, the J call TRBJ2-5; the match to TRBD1 covers 7 bases. Germline V gives CDR1 LNHDA, CDR2 SQIVND (reference sequence). With V trimmed by 0 bases and J by 5 bases, 6 bases remained unmatched. The CDR3 has 15 residues. CDR3 sequence (DNA): TGTGCCAGTAGTATAGAAGGCAGGGGGTACGAGACCCAGTACTTC. Amino acids: CASSIEGRGYETQYF.

V is TRBV4-1 and J is TRBJ1-1, with D possibly being TRBD1 (5 bases). Germline V lookup: CDR1 MGHRA, CDR2 YSYEKL. The V end lost 4 bases, the J end lost 2 bases, and 14 bases lay between the germline ends. This CDR3 has 15 residues. In DNA, the CDR3 is TGCGCCAGCAGCCTCGAGGGGAGGACCAACACTGAAGCTTTCTTT. As protein: CASSLEGRTNTEAFF.

The chain employs TRBV29-1 and TRBJ1-3; D is possibly TRBD1 (5 bases). Germline V CDR1 and CDR2: SQVTM, ANQGSEA. The CDR3 is 14 amino acids. Deletions cut 3 bases from V and 5 bases from J, with 14 bases between. The chain's CDR3 is CSVETADVRNTIYF. The CDR3, as DNA: TGCAGCGTTGAGACAGCAGATGTAAGAAACACCATATATTTT.

This sequence joins TRBV6-1 and TRBJ2-3, with 8 nucleotides matching TRBD2. V was clipped by 4 bases and J by 1 base; unmatched bases: 4. Germline V CDR1 and CDR2: MNHNS, SASEGT. The CDR3 extends over 15 amino acids. CDR3 residues: CASSGLAGGTDTQYF. For the CDR3, the DNA is TGTGCCAGCAGTGGCCTAGCGGGCGGCACAGATACGCAGTATTTT.

This chain links TRBV5-1 with TRBJ2-7; maybe TRBD2 (7 bases). Trimming took 4 bases from V and 5 from J, leaving 25 bases between them. Germline CDR1 SGHRS, CDR2 YFSETQ. This CDR3 spans 17 amino acids. CDR3 sequence reads: CASSRGLRLRERNEQYF. CDR3 bases: TGCGCCAGCAGCCGGGGGCTTAGGTTGCGGGAGCGAAACGAGCAGTACTTC.

The chain couples TRBV27 to TRBJ2-5, with a weak D call TRBD1 (6 bases). The CDR3 sequence is 13 residues long. V dropped 4 bases and J dropped 5 bases, with 11 bases sitting between them. Germline V gene lookup returns CDR1 MNHEY and CDR2 SMNVEV (reference sequence). CDR3 bases: TGTGCCAGCAGTTCTACAGGGCTGGAGACCCAGTACTTC. Translating it yields CASSSTGLETQYF.

The J gene is TRBJ1-2, the V gene TRBV30; tentative D call: TRBD1 (5 bases). This CDR3 has 15 amino acids. The V end was cut by 5 bases, the J end by 5 bases, with 21 bases between. CDR1 and CDR2 from the germline V gene are GTSNPN and SVGIG (reference sequence). This chain's CDR3 is CAWGGLDGWRYGYTF. CDR3 coding DNA: TGTGCCTGGGGGGGGTTGGACGGATGGAGGTATGGCTACACCTTC.